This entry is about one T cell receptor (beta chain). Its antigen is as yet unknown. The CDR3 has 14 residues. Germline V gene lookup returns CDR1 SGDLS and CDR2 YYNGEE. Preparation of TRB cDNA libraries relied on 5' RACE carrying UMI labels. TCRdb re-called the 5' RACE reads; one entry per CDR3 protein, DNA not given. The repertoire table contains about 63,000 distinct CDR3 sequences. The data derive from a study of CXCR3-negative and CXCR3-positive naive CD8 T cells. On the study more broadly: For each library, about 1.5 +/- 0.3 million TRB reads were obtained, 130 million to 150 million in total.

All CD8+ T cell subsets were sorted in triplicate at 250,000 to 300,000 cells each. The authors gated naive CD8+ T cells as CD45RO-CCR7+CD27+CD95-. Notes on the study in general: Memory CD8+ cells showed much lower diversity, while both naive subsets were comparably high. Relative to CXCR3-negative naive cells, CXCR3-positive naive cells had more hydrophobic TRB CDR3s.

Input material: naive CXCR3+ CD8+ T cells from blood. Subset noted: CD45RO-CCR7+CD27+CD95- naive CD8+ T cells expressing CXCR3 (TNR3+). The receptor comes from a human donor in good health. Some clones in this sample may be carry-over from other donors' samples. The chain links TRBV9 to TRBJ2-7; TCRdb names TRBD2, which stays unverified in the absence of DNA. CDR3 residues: CASSVVAGGYEQYF.